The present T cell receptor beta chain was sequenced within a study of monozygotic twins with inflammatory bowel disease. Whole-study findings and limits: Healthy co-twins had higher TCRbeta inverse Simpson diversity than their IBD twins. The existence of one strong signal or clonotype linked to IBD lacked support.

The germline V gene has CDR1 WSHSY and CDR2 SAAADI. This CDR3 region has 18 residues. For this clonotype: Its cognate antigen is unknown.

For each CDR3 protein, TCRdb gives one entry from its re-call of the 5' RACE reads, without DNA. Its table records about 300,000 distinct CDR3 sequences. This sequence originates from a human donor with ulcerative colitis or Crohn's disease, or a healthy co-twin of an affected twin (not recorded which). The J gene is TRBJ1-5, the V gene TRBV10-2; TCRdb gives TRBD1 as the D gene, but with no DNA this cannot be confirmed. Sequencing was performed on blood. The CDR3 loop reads CASSESEIMTGLDQPQHF.